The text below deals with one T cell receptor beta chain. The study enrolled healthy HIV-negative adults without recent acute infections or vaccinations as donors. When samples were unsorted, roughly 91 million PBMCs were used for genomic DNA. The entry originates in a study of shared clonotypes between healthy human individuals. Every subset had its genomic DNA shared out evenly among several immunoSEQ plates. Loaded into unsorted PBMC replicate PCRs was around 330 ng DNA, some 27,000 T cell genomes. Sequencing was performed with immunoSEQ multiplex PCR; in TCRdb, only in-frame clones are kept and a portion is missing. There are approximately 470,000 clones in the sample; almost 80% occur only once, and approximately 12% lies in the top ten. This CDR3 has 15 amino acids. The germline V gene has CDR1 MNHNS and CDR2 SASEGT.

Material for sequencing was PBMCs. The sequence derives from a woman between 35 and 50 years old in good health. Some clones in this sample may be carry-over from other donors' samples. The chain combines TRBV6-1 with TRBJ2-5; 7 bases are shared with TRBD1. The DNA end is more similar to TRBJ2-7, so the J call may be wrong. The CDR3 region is CASSVERGHLYEQYF. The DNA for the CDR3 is TGTGCCAGCAGTGTCGAGAGGGGGCACCTCTACGAGCAGTACTTC.